This T cell receptor (beta chain) comes out of a study of blood T cells in healthy people across ages. Donors were healthy Caucasian individuals from Russia aged roughly 6 to 90. The length of the CDR3 is 14 residues. V was trimmed by 1 base and J by 3 bases, leaving 8 bases between them. Germline CDR1 and CDR2: KGHDR and SFDVKD. The use of a sample-barcoded 5' primer and a J-beta primer mix characterized a second PCR of roughly 6 to 11 cycles. Sequencing of every sample gave 3 million or more CDR3-containing paired-end reads. TCRdb reprocessed the 5' RACE reads via MiXCR and lists one record per CDR3 protein. The sample yields 650,000 to 700,000 distinct CDR3 sequences, about 50% seen once. Study-level findings and limits: The long-lived group displayed more naive CD4+ cells, plus higher diversity, than the aged donors did. It was not known whether donors were CMV positive (a possible confounder of expanded clonotype changes).

This clonotype was picked up a small number of times. Its matching antigen is unknown. Sequencing used blood. The origin of this receptor is a woman aged 80 or over in good health. This rearrangement joins TRBV24-1 to TRBJ2-5; D not resolved. The DNA for the CDR3 is TGTGCCACCAGTGATTTTTTGCGAGAAGAGACCCAGTACTTC. The encoded protein is CATSDFLREETQYF.